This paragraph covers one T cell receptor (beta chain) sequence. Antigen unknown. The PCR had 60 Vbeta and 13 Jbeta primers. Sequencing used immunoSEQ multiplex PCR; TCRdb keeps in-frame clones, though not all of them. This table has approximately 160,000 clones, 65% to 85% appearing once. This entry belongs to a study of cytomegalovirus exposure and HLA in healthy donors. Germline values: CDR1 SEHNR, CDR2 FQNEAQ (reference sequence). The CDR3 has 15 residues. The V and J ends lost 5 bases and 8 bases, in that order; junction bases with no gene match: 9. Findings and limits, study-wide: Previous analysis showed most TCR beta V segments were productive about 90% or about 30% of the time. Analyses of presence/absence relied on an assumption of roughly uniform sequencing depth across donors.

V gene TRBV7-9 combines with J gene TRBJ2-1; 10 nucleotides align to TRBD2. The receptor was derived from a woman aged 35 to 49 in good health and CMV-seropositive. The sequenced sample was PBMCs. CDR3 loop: CASSGGLAGVDEQFF. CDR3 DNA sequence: TGTGCCAGCAGCGGGGGGCTAGCGGGAGTTGATGAGCAGTTCTTC.